This T cell receptor (beta chain) was observed in a study of cytomegalovirus exposure and HLA in healthy donors. Notes on the study in general: Association of a missense DCLRE1C variant with TCR beta V- and J-gene trimming was reported in a later analysis.

The PCR employed 60 Vbeta primers together with 13 Jbeta primers. TCRdb's copy holds only in-frame clones and misses some; the assay was immunoSEQ multiplex PCR. The sample consists of around 150,000 clones, about 66% of them appearing once. Germline CDR1 LNHDA, CDR2 SQIVND (reference sequence). Trimming removed 4 bases at V and 5 bases at J, with 14 bases between. The CDR3 consists of 14 residues. In regard to this clone: Its antigen is still unknown.

This donor lacks a recorded CMV serostatus. The chain joins TRBV19 to TRBJ1-2, with D unresolved. Sequencing was carried out using PBMCs. This TCR came from a human donor in good health. The CDR3 coding sequence is TGTGCCAGTAGTACGAACACAGAATTATATGGCTACACCTTC. Protein: CASSTNTELYGYTF.